A single sample is the source of the 6 T cell receptor beta chains below, sequenced in a study of blood T cells in healthy people across ages. With a J-beta primer mix and a sample-barcoded 5' primer, a second PCR ran roughly 6 to 12 cycles. TCRdb processed the 5' RACE reads anew with MiXCR; each CDR3 protein has one entry. This sample has hundreds of thousands of distinct CDR3 sequences, with approximately 49% found just once. The source material was blood. These receptors were collected from a woman aged 60-75 years in good health.

Regarding this clonotype: A much larger clone lies a single base off, so this may be a read error. The chain recombines TRBV29-1 with TRBJ1-2; 9 bases align to TRBD1. This CDR3 has 13 amino acids. With 5 bases clipped from V and 4 bases from J, the junction kept 5 bases outside the gene matches. Germline CDR1 reads SQVTM; CDR2 reads ANQGSEA. CDR3: CSVPGQGGYGYTF. DNA of the CDR3: TGCAGCGTTCCGGGACAGGGTGGCTATGGCTACACCTTC. Variable domain in full (rest from reference TRBV29-1 and TRBJ1-2): SAVISQKPSRDICQRGTSLTIQCQVDSQVTMMFWYRQQPGQSLTLIATANQGSEATYESGFVIDKFPISRPNLTFSTLTVSNMSPEDSSIYLCSVPGQGGYGYTFGSGTRLTVV.

The J gene is TRBJ2-1, the V gene TRBV11-3, with TRBD2 identical over 15 bases. Germline CDR1 is SGHNT and CDR2 is YENEEA. The trim removed 1 base at V and 1 base at J, leaving 2 bases unmatched. The CDR3 runs to 18 residues. The CDR3 loop is CASSLGTSGRASYNEQFF. The CDR3 DNA is TGTGCCAGCAGCTTAGGGACTAGCGGGAGGGCTTCCTACAATGAGCAGTTCTTC.

In this sample, this clonotype turned up many times. The CDR3 nucleotides read TGTGCCAGCAGTCCCCGACAGGCCGGCGAAAAACTGTTTTTT. This gives the protein CASSPRQAGEKLFF. This chain connects TRBV7-9 to TRBJ1-4, with TRBD1 as a possible D gene (6 bases). Per germline, CDR1 SEHNR and CDR2 FQNEAQ (reference sequence). The V gene lost 6 bases and the J gene lost 8 bases, with 16 bases spanning the gap. This CDR3 has 14 residues.

This clonotype was observed a few times. The V call is TRBV7-3, the J call TRBJ2-1, with D possibly matching TRBD2 (5 bases). Germline CDR1 SGHTA, CDR2 FQGTGA. The CDR3 spans 15 residues. Trimming removed 5 bases from V and 4 bases from J, with 15 bases in between. The CDR3 DNA is TGTGCCAGCAGCCCATCGGGAACTCCTTACAATGAGCAGTTCTTC. Its translation is CASSPSGTPYNEQFF.

This rearrangement joins TRBV9 to TRBJ2-5; 9 bases align to TRBD1. CDR1 is SGDLS and CDR2 is YYNGEE in the germline V gene. This CDR3 is 15 amino acids long. The trim removed 3 bases at V and 5 bases at J, leaving 8 bases unmatched. The CDR3 nucleotides are TGTGCCAGCAGCGCCGACAGGGGGTTAAGGGAGACCCAGTACTTC. Encoded protein: CASSADRGLRETQYF. Together with reference TRBV9 and TRBJ2-5, the CDR3 gives the full variable domain: DSGVTQTPKHLITATGQRVTLRCSPRSGDLSVYWYQQSLDQGLQFLIQYYNGEERAKGNILERFSAQQFPDLHSELNLSSLELGDSALYFCASSADRGLRETQYFGPGTRLLVL.

The V and J genes are TRBV18 and TRBJ2-3; D call uncertain. This CDR3 is built from 15 residues. V was pared by 6 bases and J by 3 bases, with 16 bases between. Germline V gene sequence: CDR1 KGHSH, CDR2 LQKENI. CDR3 in amino acids: CASSPSPVQTDTQYF. As DNA, the CDR3 is TGTGCCAGCTCCCCGAGTCCAGTGCAGACAGATACGCAGTATTTT.